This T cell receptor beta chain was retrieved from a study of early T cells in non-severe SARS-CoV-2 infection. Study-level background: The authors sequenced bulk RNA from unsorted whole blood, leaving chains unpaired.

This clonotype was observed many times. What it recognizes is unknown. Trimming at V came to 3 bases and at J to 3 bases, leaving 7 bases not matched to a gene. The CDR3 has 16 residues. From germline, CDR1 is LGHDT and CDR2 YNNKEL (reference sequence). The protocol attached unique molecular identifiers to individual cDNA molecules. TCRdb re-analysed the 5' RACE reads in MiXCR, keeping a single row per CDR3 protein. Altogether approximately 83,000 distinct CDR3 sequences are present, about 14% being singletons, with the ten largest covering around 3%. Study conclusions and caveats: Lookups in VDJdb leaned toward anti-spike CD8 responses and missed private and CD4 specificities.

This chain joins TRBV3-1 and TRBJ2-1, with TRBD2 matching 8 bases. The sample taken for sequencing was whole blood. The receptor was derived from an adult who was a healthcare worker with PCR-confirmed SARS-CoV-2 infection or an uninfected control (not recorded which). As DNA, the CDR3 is TGTGCCAGCAGCCAGCAACCCGGGACTAGCTACAATGAGCAGTTCTTC. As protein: CASSQQPGTSYNEQFF.